This paragraph reports one TCR beta chain. The antigen is not known. These data are taken from a study of T cells expressing NK-cell markers. Across the study: Source material for TCR beta repertoires consisted of sorted CD3+CD56+NKG2C+, CD3+CD56+NKG2C- and CD3+CD56-NKG2C+ T cells. Study-level findings and limits: In over 5 donors, dominant CD3+CD56+NKG2C+ clonotypes ranked among the top 10 CD8+ clonotypes.

TCRdb reprocessed the 5' RACE reads and reports one entry per CDR3 protein, with no DNA. The table for this sample gives over 350,000 distinct CDR3 sequences. Looked up from germline, CDR1 is SQVTM and CDR2 is ANQGSEA. CDR3 size: 15 residues. This receptor was taken from a woman aged 45-65 years in good health. This rearrangement joins TRBV29-1 to TRBJ1-6; with no DNA, the TCRdb D assignment of TRBD1 cannot be verified. The sample taken for sequencing was blood T cells: a sorted CD56 or NKG2C T cell subset, CD4+ or CD8+ T cells, or bulk PBMC T cells (not recorded which). The CDR3 protein is CSVGGGWAGGSPLHF.